The rows below give T cell receptor beta chains drawn from one sample of a study of T cells in narcolepsy. Sequenced by immunoSEQ multiplex PCR; TCRdb stores in-frame clones only, minus some. The sample yields more than 25,000 clones, 70% to 80% seen once. The sequenced sample was memory (CD45RA-) CD4+ T cells from blood. These TCRs come from a human donor in good health. Each CDR3 is given with its conserved first and last residue. The D gene is left open where the match is weak. Clone size is stated in some rows and not others, as once, few, many or a class when expanded.

clone size: few; V gene: TRBV4-2; D gene: NA; J gene: TRBJ1-4; CDR3 protein: CASSQEFGAEKLFF; CDR3 DNA: TGTGCCAGCAGCCAAGAGTTTGGCGCTGAAAAACTGTTTTTT
clone size: NA; V gene: TRBV5-5; D gene: TRBD2; J gene: TRBJ2-1; CDR3 protein: CASSLVAGGAYNEQFF; CDR3 DNA: TGTGCCAGCAGCTTGGTTGCTGGGGGGGCCTACAATGAGCAGTTCTTC
clone size: NA; V gene: TRBV2; D gene: NA; J gene: TRBJ2-1; CDR3 protein: CASSFWGGRNNEQFF; CDR3 DNA: TGTGCCAGCAGCTTTTGGGGGGGGCGGAACAATGAGCAGTTCTTC
clone size: NA; V gene: TRBV28; D gene: NA; J gene: TRBJ1-6; CDR3 protein: CASLFTGVNSPLHF; CDR3 DNA: TGTGCCAGCTTATTCACGGGGGTCAATTCACCCCTCCACTTT
clone size: once; V gene: TRBV14; D gene: NA; J gene: TRBJ2-5; CDR3 protein: CASSQNRGETQYF; CDR3 DNA: TGTGCCAGCAGCCAGAACAGAGGAGAGACCCAGTACTTC
clone size: NA; V gene: TRBV28; D gene: TRBD1; J gene: TRBJ1-1; CDR3 protein: CASSLSRIFDRGRQRNTEAFF; CDR3 DNA: TGTGCCAGCAGTTTATCTCGTATCTTCGACAGGGGGCGTCAAAGGAACACTGAAGCTTTCTTT
clone size: NA; V gene: TRBV4-1; D gene: TRBD1; J gene: TRBJ1-5; CDR3 protein: CASSLYGQEDQPQHF; CDR3 DNA: TGCGCCAGCAGCCTCTATGGACAGGAGGATCAGCCCCAGCATTTT
clone size: NA; V gene: TRBV9; D gene: NA; J gene: TRBJ2-4; CDR3 protein: CARPLGGTTAKNIQYF; CDR3 DNA: TGTGCCAGGCCACTAGGGGGGACTACAGCCAAAAACATTCAGTACTTC
clone size: NA; V gene: TRBV19; D gene: NA; J gene: TRBJ2-3; CDR3 protein: CASSSGTLRTDTQYF; CDR3 DNA: TGTGCCAGTAGTAGCGGGACTCTCCGCACAGATACGCAGTATTTT
clone size: NA; V gene: TRBV11-1; D gene: TRBD1; J gene: TRBJ2-3; CDR3 protein: CASSLEGTGGETDTQYF; CDR3 DNA: TGTGCCAGCAGCTTAGAAGGGACAGGGGGCGAGACAGATACGCAGTATTTT
clone size: NA; V gene: TRBV7-2; D gene: TRBD2; J gene: TRBJ2-3; CDR3 protein: CASRGGLAGPQAQYF; CDR3 DNA: TGTGCCAGCCGAGGGGGACTAGCGGGACCTCAGGCGCAGTATTTT
clone size: NA; V gene: TRBV7-2; D gene: NA; J gene: TRBJ1-3; CDR3 protein: CASSPGNSGNTIYF; CDR3 DNA: TGTGCCAGCAGCCCTGGGAACTCTGGAAACACCATATATTTT
clone size: NA; V gene: TRBV18; D gene: NA; J gene: TRBJ1-2; CDR3 protein: CASAFGDYGYTF; CDR3 DNA: TGTGCCAGCGCATTTGGGGACTATGGCTACACCTTC
clone size: NA; V gene: TRBV7-9; D gene: TRBD1; J gene: TRBJ2-7; CDR3 protein: CASRPQGAGYEQYF; CDR3 DNA: TGTGCCAGCAGGCCGCAGGGGGCGGGGTACGAGCAGTACTTC
clone size: NA; V gene: TRBV5-6; D gene: NA; J gene: TRBJ2-5; CDR3 protein: CASSWDQETQYF; CDR3 DNA: TGTGCCAGCAGCTGGGACCAAGAGACCCAGTACTTC
clone size: NA; V gene: TRBV14; D gene: NA; J gene: TRBJ2-3; CDR3 protein: CASSIGGTQYF; CDR3 DNA: TGTGCCAGCAGCATCGGGGGTACGCAGTATTTT
clone size: NA; V gene: TRBV7-5; D gene: NA; J gene: TRBJ1-5; CDR3 protein: CARSFHGADSNQPQHF; CDR3 DNA: TGTGCCAGAAGCTTTCACGGGGCAGATAGCAATCAGCCCCAGCATTTT
clone size: NA; V gene: TRBV18; D gene: NA; J gene: TRBJ1-2; CDR3 protein: CASSSQGGQGYTF; CDR3 DNA: TGTGCCAGCTCATCTCAAGGGGGGCAAGGCTACACCTTC
clone size: NA; V gene: TRBV7-2; D gene: NA; J gene: TRBJ2-7; CDR3 protein: CASSPARARSNEQYF; CDR3 DNA: TGTGCCAGCAGCCCGGCCCGTGCGCGTTCCAACGAGCAGTACTTC
clone size: NA; V gene: TRBV7-2; D gene: NA; J gene: TRBJ2-7; CDR3 protein: CASSSRDSAYEQYF; CDR3 DNA: TGTGCCAGCAGCTCCCGGGACTCTGCCTACGAGCAGTACTTC
clone size: NA; V gene: TRBV2; D gene: NA; J gene: TRBJ2-1; CDR3 protein: CATLAQLSYNEQFF; CDR3 DNA: TGTGCCACTTTAGCCCAGCTCTCCTACAATGAGCAGTTCTTC
clone size: NA; V gene: TRBV28; D gene: NA; J gene: TRBJ1-2; CDR3 protein: CASRVQDDYGYTF; CDR3 DNA: TGTGCCAGCAGGGTACAGGACGACTATGGCTACACCTTC
clone size: NA; V gene: TRBV9; D gene: TRBD1; J gene: TRBJ2-3; CDR3 protein: CASSGGTGFPDTQYF; CDR3 DNA: TGTGCCAGCAGCGGAGGGACAGGGTTTCCAGATACGCAGTATTTT
clone size: NA; V gene: TRBV5-6; D gene: NA; J gene: TRBJ2-7; CDR3 protein: CASSFSLGPVLRSEQYF; CDR3 DNA: TGTGCCAGCAGCTTTTCTCTGGGCCCCGTCCTCCGGAGTGAGCAGTACTTC
clone size: NA; V gene: TRBV7-8; D gene: NA; J gene: TRBJ2-7; CDR3 protein: CATNPQRVPYEQYF; CDR3 DNA: TGTGCCACCAACCCACAGCGGGTGCCATACGAGCAGTACTTC
clone size: NA; V gene: TRBV15; D gene: TRBD2; J gene: TRBJ2-3; CDR3 protein: CATSAPTSGISTDTQYF; CDR3 DNA: TGTGCCACCAGCGCCCCGACTAGCGGAATCAGCACAGATACGCAGTATTTT
clone size: NA; V gene: TRBV7-8; D gene: TRBD1; J gene: TRBJ1-5; CDR3 protein: CASSLEAGGSPNQPQHF; CDR3 DNA: TGTGCCAGCAGCTTAGAAGCAGGGGGCAGTCCCAATCAGCCCCAGCATTTT
clone size: NA; V gene: TRBV28; D gene: NA; J gene: TRBJ2-3; CDR3 protein: CASSQGISISTDTQYF; CDR3 DNA: TGTGCCAGCAGCCAAGGGATCTCTATTAGCACAGATACGCAGTATTTT
clone size: NA; V gene: TRBV4-1; D gene: TRBD2; J gene: TRBJ2-7; CDR3 protein: CASSQDSASGSYEQYF; CDR3 DNA: TGCGCCAGCAGCCAAGATTCGGCTAGCGGCTCCTACGAGCAGTACTTC
clone size: NA; V gene: TRBV7-3; D gene: TRBD1; J gene: TRBJ2-7; CDR3 protein: CASSRGGGTGGYEQYF; CDR3 DNA: TGTGCCAGCAGTCGCGGAGGTGGGACAGGGGGCTACGAGCAGTACTTC
clone size: NA; V gene: TRBV28; D gene: TRBD2; J gene: TRBJ2-7; CDR3 protein: CASSRTGGVLYEQYF; CDR3 DNA: TGTGCCAGCAGTCGCACGGGAGGAGTCCTCTACGAGCAGTACTTC
clone size: few; V gene: TRBV5-8; D gene: NA; J gene: TRBJ2-7; CDR3 protein: CASSLGGGTSYEQYF; CDR3 DNA: TGTGCCAGCAGCCTCGGCGGGGGCACCTCCTACGAGCAGTACTTC
clone size: NA; V gene: TRBV10-3; D gene: NA; J gene: TRBJ1-1; CDR3 protein: CAISDSDIPTEAFF; CDR3 DNA: TGTGCCATCAGTGACTCGGACATTCCCACTGAAGCTTTCTTT
clone size: NA; V gene: TRBV7-8; D gene: NA; J gene: TRBJ2-5; CDR3 protein: CASSLAHDSRKETQYF; CDR3 DNA: TGTGCCAGCAGCTTAGCACATGACAGTAGAAAAGAGACCCAGTACTTC
clone size: NA; V gene: TRBV5-1; D gene: TRBD1; J gene: TRBJ1-5; CDR3 protein: CASSVTGGGQPQHF; CDR3 DNA: TGCGCCAGCAGCGTGACAGGGGGCGGTCAGCCCCAGCATTTT
clone size: few; V gene: TRBV9; D gene: TRBD1; J gene: TRBJ2-2; CDR3 protein: CASSVTGGSRELFF; CDR3 DNA: TGTGCCAGCAGCGTAACAGGGGGCTCGAGGGAGCTGTTTTTT
clone size: NA; V gene: TRBV2; D gene: TRBD2; J gene: TRBJ2-1; CDR3 protein: CASSPQAGGSVNEQFF; CDR3 DNA: TGTGCCAGCAGTCCCCAAGCGGGAGGGTCCGTTAATGAGCAGTTCTTC
clone size: NA; V gene: TRBV5-3; D gene: TRBD2; J gene: TRBJ2-7; CDR3 protein: CASSFSGRIDLSNF; CDR3 DNA: TGTGCCAGCAGCTTTAGCGGGAGGATTGATCTTTCTAACTTC
clone size: NA; V gene: TRBV5-4; D gene: TRBD2; J gene: TRBJ2-7; CDR3 protein: CTSSGGQLYEQYF; CDR3 DNA: TGTACCAGCAGCGGGGGACAACTATACGAGCAGTACTTC
clone size: NA; V gene: TRBV4-2; D gene: NA; J gene: TRBJ1-6; CDR3 protein: CASSRRQLSYNSPLHF; CDR3 DNA: TGTGCCAGCAGCCGAAGGCAGCTCTCCTATAATTCACCCCTCCACTTT
clone size: NA; V gene: TRBV18; D gene: NA; J gene: TRBJ2-5; CDR3 protein: CASSPRNGGGETQYF; CDR3 DNA: TGTGCCAGCTCACCACGGAACGGGGGCGGGGAGACCCAGTACTTC
clone size: NA; V gene: TRBV28; D gene: TRBD2; J gene: TRBJ2-3; CDR3 protein: CASSTHTSGRSTDTQYF; CDR3 DNA: TGTGCCAGCAGTACCCATACTAGCGGGAGGAGCACAGATACGCAGTATTTT
clone size: NA; V gene: TRBV19; D gene: TRBD1; J gene: TRBJ1-5; CDR3 protein: CASTSTGTSWPQHF; CDR3 DNA: TGTGCCAGTACCTCGACAGGGACCTCGTGGCCCCAGCATTTT
clone size: NA; V gene: TRBV5-4; D gene: NA; J gene: TRBJ1-2; CDR3 protein: CASSSPPGDGGYTF; CDR3 DNA: TGTGCCAGCAGCTCTCCTCCAGGGGACGGTGGCTACACCTTC
clone size: NA; V gene: TRBV28; D gene: NA; J gene: TRBJ2-7; CDR3 protein: CTTGSSYEQYF; CDR3 DNA: TGTACCACAGGGTCATCCTACGAGCAGTACTTC
clone size: NA; V gene: TRBV9; D gene: NA; J gene: TRBJ2-7; CDR3 protein: CASSVGHYEQYF; CDR3 DNA: TGTGCCAGCAGCGTAGGCCACTACGAGCAGTACTTC
clone size: NA; V gene: TRBV7-6; D gene: NA; J gene: TRBJ1-6; CDR3 protein: CASSLWSGGSPLHF; CDR3 DNA: TGTGCCAGCAGCTTGTGGAGTGGCGGTTCACCCCTCCACTTT
clone size: few; V gene: TRBV5-6; D gene: NA; J gene: TRBJ1-1; CDR3 protein: CASSRINTEAFF; CDR3 DNA: TGTGCCAGCAGCCGGATAAACACTGAAGCTTTCTTT
clone size: NA; V gene: TRBV6-1; D gene: NA; J gene: TRBJ2-3; CDR3 protein: CASSASVATDTQYF; CDR3 DNA: TGTGCCAGCAGTGCTAGCGTAGCCACAGATACGCAGTATTTT
clone size: NA; V gene: TRBV11-1; D gene: NA; J gene: TRBJ2-1; CDR3 protein: CASSLVEGSYNEQFF; CDR3 DNA: TGTGCCAGCAGCTTAGTTGAGGGATCCTACAATGAGCAGTTCTTC
clone size: NA; V gene: TRBV18; D gene: TRBD1; J gene: TRBJ1-5; CDR3 protein: CASSPGQGARSNQPQHF; CDR3 DNA: TGTGCCAGCTCACCGGGACAGGGGGCCAGGAGCAATCAGCCCCAGCATTTT
clone size: NA; V gene: TRBV5-5; D gene: TRBD2; J gene: TRBJ2-1; CDR3 protein: CASSSGGSSYNEQFF; CDR3 DNA: TGTGCCAGCAGCTCCGGGGGGTCATCCTACAATGAGCAGTTCTTC
clone size: NA; V gene: TRBV6-6; D gene: NA; J gene: TRBJ1-1; CDR3 protein: CASSYHKRGDTEAFF; CDR3 DNA: TGTGCCAGCAGTTATCATAAACGGGGGGACACTGAAGCTTTCTTT
clone size: NA; V gene: TRBV7-2; D gene: NA; J gene: TRBJ1-1; CDR3 protein: CASSLDLNTEAFF; CDR3 DNA: TGTGCCAGCAGCTTAGATCTGAACACTGAAGCTTTCTTT